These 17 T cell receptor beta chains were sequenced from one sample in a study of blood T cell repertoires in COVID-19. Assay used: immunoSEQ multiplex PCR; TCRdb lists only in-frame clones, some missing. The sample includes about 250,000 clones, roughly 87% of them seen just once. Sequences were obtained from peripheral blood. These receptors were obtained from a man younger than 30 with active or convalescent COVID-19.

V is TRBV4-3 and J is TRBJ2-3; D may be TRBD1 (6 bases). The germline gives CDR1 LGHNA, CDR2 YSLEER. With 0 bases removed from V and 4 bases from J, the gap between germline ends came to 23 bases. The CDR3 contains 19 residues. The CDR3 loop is CASSQDRGVLGGRADTQYF. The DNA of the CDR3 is TGCGCCAGCAGCCAAGATCGGGGAGTTTTAGGGGGTAGGGCAGATACGCAGTATTTT.

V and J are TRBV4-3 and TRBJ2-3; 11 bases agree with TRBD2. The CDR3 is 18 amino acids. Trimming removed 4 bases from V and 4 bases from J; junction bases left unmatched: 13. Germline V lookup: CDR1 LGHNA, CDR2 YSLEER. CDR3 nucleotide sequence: TGCGCCAGCAGCCCGTTCGGGACTAGCGGTGGGGGGGCAGATACGCAGTATTTT. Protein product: CASSPFGTSGGGADTQYF.

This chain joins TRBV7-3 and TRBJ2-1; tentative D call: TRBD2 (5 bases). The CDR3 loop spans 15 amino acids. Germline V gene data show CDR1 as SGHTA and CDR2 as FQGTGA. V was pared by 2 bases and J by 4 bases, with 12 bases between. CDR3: CASSLDGSPYNEQFF. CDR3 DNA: TGTGCCAGCAGCTTAGATGGGAGTCCTTACAATGAGCAGTTCTTC.

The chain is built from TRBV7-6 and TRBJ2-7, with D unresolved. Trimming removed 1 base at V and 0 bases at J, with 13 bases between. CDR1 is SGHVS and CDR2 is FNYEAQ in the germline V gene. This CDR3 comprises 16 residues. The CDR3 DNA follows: TGTGCCAGCAGCTTAGTCCCGGCAGGTAGCTCCTACGAGCAGTACTTC. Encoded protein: CASSLVPAGSSYEQYF.

The CDR3 is CAISESRGRQKKNNEQFF. CDR3 DNA: TGTGCCATCAGTGAGTCCCGCGGGAGGCAGAAAAAAAACAATGAGCAGTTCTTC. The chain links TRBV10-3 to TRBJ2-1, with TRBD2 matching 8 bases. V was clipped by 0 bases and J by 5 bases; unmatched bases: 12. The CDR3 is made up of 18 amino acids. The germline gives CDR1 ENHRY, CDR2 SYGVKD.

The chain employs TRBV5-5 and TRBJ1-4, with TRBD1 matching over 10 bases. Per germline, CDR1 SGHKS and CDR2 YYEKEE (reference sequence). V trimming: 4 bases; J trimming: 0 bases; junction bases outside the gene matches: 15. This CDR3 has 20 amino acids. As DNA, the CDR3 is TGTGCCAGCAGCCGCTCTCTGACAGGGGGCACCGTTGCAACTAATGAAAAACTGTTTTTT. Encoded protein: CASSRSLTGGTVATNEKLFF.

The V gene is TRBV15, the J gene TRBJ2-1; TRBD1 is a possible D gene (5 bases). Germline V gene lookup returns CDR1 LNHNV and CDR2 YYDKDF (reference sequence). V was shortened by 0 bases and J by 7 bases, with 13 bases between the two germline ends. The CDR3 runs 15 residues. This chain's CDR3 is CATSRDRVGLNEQFF. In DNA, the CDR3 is TGTGCCACCAGCAGAGACAGGGTGGGATTAAATGAGCAGTTCTTC.

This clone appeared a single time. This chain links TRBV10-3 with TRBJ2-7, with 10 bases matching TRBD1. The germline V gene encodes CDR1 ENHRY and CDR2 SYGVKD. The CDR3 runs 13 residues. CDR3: CAGGTGVSSEQYF. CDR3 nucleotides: TGTGCGGGGGGGACAGGGGTGTCGTCCGAGCAGTACTTC.

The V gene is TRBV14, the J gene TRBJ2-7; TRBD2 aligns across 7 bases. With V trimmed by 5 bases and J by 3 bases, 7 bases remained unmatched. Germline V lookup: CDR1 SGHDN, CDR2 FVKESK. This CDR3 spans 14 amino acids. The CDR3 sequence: CASSETSIHYEQYF. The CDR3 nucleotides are TGTGCCAGCAGCGAGACTAGCATCCACTACGAGCAGTACTTC.

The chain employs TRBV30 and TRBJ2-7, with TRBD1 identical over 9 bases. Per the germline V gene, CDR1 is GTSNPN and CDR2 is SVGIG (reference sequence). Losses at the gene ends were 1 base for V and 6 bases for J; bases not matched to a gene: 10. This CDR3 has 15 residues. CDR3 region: CAWSDPGQGFFEQYF. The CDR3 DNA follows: TGTGCCTGGAGTGATCCGGGACAGGGTTTTTTCGAGCAGTACTTC.

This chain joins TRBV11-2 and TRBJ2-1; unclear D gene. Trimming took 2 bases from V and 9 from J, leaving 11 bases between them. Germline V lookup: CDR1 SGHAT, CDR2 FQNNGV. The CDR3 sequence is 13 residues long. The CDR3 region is CASSLQPPREQFF. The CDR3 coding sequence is TGTGCCAGCAGCTTACAACCGCCGCGTGAGCAGTTCTTC.

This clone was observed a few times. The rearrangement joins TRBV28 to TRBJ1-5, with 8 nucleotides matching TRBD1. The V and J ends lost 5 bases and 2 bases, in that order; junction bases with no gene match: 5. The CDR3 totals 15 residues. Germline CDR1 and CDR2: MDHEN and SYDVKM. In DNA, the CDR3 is TGTGCCAGCAGTCAGGGGGCGGCGGGCAATCAGCCCCAGCATTTT. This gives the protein CASSQGAAGNQPQHF.

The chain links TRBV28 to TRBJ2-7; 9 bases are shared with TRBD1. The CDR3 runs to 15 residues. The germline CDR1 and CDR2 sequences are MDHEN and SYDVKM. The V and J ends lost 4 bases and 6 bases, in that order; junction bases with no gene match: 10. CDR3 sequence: CASSSGSGQGTEQYF. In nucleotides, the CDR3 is TGTGCCAGCAGTTCCGGTTCGGGACAGGGCACCGAGCAGTACTTC. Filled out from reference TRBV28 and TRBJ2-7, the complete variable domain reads DVKVTQSSRYLVKRTGEKVFLECVQDMDHENMFWYRQDPGLGLRLIYFSYDVKMKEKGDIPEGYSVSREKKERFSLILESASTNQTSMYLCASSSGSGQGTEQYFGPGTRLTVT.

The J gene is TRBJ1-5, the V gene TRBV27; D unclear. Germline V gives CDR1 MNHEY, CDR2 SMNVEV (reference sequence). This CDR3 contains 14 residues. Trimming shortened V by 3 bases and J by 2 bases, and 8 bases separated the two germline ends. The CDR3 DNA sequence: TGTGCCAGCAGTTTCTCGGGAGGCAATCAGCCCCAGCATTTT. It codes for CASSFSGGNQPQHF.

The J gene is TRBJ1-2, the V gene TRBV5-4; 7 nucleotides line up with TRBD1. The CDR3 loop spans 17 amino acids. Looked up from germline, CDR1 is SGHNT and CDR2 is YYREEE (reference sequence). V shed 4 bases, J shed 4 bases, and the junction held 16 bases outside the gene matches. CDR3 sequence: CASSKEGGQVYSYGYTF. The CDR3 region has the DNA TGTGCCAGCAGCAAAGAAGGCGGACAGGTCTATTCCTATGGCTACACCTTC.

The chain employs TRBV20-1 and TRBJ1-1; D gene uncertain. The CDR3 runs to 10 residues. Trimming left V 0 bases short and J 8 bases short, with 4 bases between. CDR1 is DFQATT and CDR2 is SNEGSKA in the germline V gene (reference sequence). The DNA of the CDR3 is TGCAGTGCTAGAGATGTAGAAGCTTTCTTT. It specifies CSARDVEAFF.

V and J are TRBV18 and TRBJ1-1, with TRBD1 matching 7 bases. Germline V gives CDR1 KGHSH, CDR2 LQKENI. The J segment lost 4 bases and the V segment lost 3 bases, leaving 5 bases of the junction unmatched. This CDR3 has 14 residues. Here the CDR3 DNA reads TGTGCCAGCTCACCCTCAGGGGGAAGCACTGAAGCTTTCTTT. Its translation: CASSPSGGSTEAFF.